These 27 T cell receptor beta chains came from one sample sequenced in a study of cytomegalovirus exposure and HLA in healthy donors. The primer mix had 60 Vbeta and 13 Jbeta primers. TCRdb keeps only in-frame clones here, not all; method: immunoSEQ multiplex PCR. Here the sample spans about 160,000 clones, approximately 79% being singletons. Sequenced input: PBMCs. These receptors were obtained from a man aged 35 to 55 in good health and CMV-seronegative.

V is TRBV19 and J is TRBJ2-7, with a tentative D call TRBD1 (6 bases). This CDR3 contains 17 residues. Trimming left V 1 base short and J 5 bases short, with 21 bases between. CDR1 is LNHDA, CDR2 SQIVND, per germline (reference sequence). CDR3 residues: CASSIGWTAGAFDEQYF. The CDR3 bases are TGTGCCAGTAGTATAGGTTGGACAGCCGGCGCGTTTGACGAGCAGTACTTC. Based on the CDR3 plus reference TRBV19 and TRBJ2-7, the full variable domain is DGGITQSPKYLFRKEGQNVTLSCEQNLNHDAMYWYRQDPGQGLRLIYYSQIVNDFQKGDIAEGYSVSREKKESFPLTVTSAQKNPTAFYLCASSIGWTAGAFDEQYFGPGTRLTVT.

Concerning this clone itself: This specimen includes other DNA sequences encoding the same CDR3. The genes are TRBV9 and TRBJ2-7; TRBD2 might be the D (5 bases). Germline lookup yields CDR1 SGDLS and CDR2 YYNGEE. V dropped 0 bases and J dropped 0 bases, with 7 bases sitting between them. The length of the CDR3 is 14 residues. CDR3 in DNA: TGTGCCAGCAGCGTAGGAGGGAGCTCCTACGAGCAGTACTTC. It encodes CASSVGGSSYEQYF. Based on the CDR3 plus reference TRBV9 and TRBJ2-7, the full variable domain is DSGVTQTPKHLITATGQRVTLRCSPRSGDLSVYWYQQSLDQGLQFLIQYYNGEERAKGNILERFSAQQFPDLHSELNLSSLELGDSALYFCASSVGGSSYEQYFGPGTRLTVT.

In the case of this clone: Different DNA sequences within this sample yield the same CDR3. This sequence joins TRBV30 and TRBJ1-2; 7 bases map to TRBD1. There are 11 residues in the CDR3. From germline, CDR1 is GTSNPN and CDR2 SVGIG (reference sequence). V was pared by 2 bases and J by 7 bases, with 1 base of the junction left unmatched. The chain's CDR3 is CAWSPGGGYTF. DNA of the CDR3: TGTGCCTGGAGTCCAGGGGGTGGCTACACCTTC.

The chain carries TRBV7-9 and TRBJ2-1; D remains unclear. Germline V lookup: CDR1 SEHNR, CDR2 FQNEAQ (reference sequence). This CDR3 spans 15 amino acids. Deletions cut 3 bases from V and 12 bases from J, with 21 bases between. The CDR3 DNA reads as TGTGCCAGCAGCTTCACCGGGTCAAAATTAAGTGGGCAGTTCTTC. As protein: CASSFTGSKLSGQFF. The full variable domain, its missing parts supplied by reference TRBV7-9 and TRBJ2-1, is DTGVSQNPRHKITKRGQNVTFRCDPISEHNRLYWYRQTLGQGPEFLTYFQNEAQLEKSRLLSDRFSAERPKGSFSTLEIQRTEQGDSAMYLCASSFTGSKLSGQFFGPGTRLTVL.

The chain employs TRBV7-3 and TRBJ2-3, with 8 bases identical to TRBD2. CDR3 length: 16 amino acids. The trim removed 2 bases at V and 5 bases at J, leaving 9 bases unmatched. CDR1 is SGHTA, CDR2 FQGTGA, per germline. CDR3: CASSLVGGGRGDTQYF. In DNA form, the CDR3 reads TGTGCCAGCAGCTTAGTCGGGGGGGGGCGAGGAGATACGCAGTATTTT.

CDR3 sequence (DNA): TGTGCCACCAGCATAAAACAGGGTTGCGAGCAGTACTTC. Translated: CATSIKQGCEQYF. V and J are TRBV15 and TRBJ2-7, with a weak D call TRBD1 (6 bases). Germline assignment: CDR1 LNHNV and CDR2 YYDKDF (reference sequence). The CDR3 runs to 13 residues. The germline V and J ends were trimmed by 4 bases and 6 bases, with 13 bases remaining between them.

The V gene is TRBV11-2, the J gene TRBJ2-5; no clear D. Trimming cost V 1 base and J 5 bases, with 11 bases left between them. CDR1 and CDR2 from the germline V gene are SGHAT and FQNNGV. CDR3 length equals 14 residues. CDR3 region: CASSLVGRAETQYF. CDR3 nucleotides: TGTGCCAGCAGCTTAGTGGGTAGAGCGGAGACCCAGTACTTC. The variable domain in full, with the rest retrieved from reference TRBV11-2 and TRBJ2-5, is EAGVAQSPRYKIIEKRQSVAFWCNPISGHATLYWYQQILGQGPKLLIQFQNNGVVDDSQLPKDRFSAERLKGVDSTLKIQPAKLEDSAVYLCASSLVGRAETQYFGPGTRLLVL.

The J gene is TRBJ2-7, the V gene TRBV18, with TRBD1 identical over 10 bases. Germline loops: CDR1 KGHSH, CDR2 LQKENI. The CDR3 runs 15 residues. Trimming removed 6 bases from V and 2 bases from J; junction bases left unmatched: 7. In DNA form, the CDR3 reads TGTGCCAGCTCCCCAGGGACAGGGGAGCCCTACGAGCAGTACTTC. This sequence encodes CASSPGTGEPYEQYF.

This clone was found once. The genes are TRBV25-1 and TRBJ2-1; D possibly corresponds to TRBD2 (6 bases). The CDR3 is 15 amino acids. V lost 0 bases to trimming and J lost 6 bases, with 12 bases between them. Germline values: CDR1 MGHDK, CDR2 SYGVNS. CDR3 nucleotides: TGTGCCAGCAGTGAATATCCGGGGGTCGGCAATGAGCAGTTCTTC. Its protein product is CASSEYPGVGNEQFF.

The chain couples TRBV7-3 to TRBJ2-3; 10 bases agree with TRBD2. The CDR3 loop spans 19 amino acids. The junction had 19 bases not matched to a gene; V was cut back by 5 bases and J by 5 bases. Looked up from germline, CDR1 is SGHTA and CDR2 is FQGTGA. The CDR3 DNA reads TGTGCCAGCAGCAAGGTAGGGCCTAGCGGGGGAACTTCAGGAGATACGCAGTATTTT. Protein product: CASSKVGPSGGTSGDTQYF.

This rearrangement joins TRBV4-1 to TRBJ1-2, with D unresolved. The CDR3 covers 15 residues. Looked up from germline, CDR1 is MGHRA and CDR2 is YSYEKL. Trimming took off 2 bases at V and 6 bases at J, with 16 bases between the two ends. The DNA of the CDR3 is TGCGCCAGCAGCCAAACAGCAGAGCCAGTTAATGGCTACACCTTC. Its protein product is CASSQTAEPVNGYTF.

This clone is a singleton in its sample. J is TRBJ1-4 and V is TRBV12-5; the D gene is possibly TRBD1 (6 bases). Trimming pared 5 bases from V and 7 bases from J, leaving 17 bases between. CDR1 is LGHNT and CDR2 is FRNRAP in the germline V gene. CDR3 size: 15 residues. The CDR3 bases are TGTGCTAGTGGTCCTGGACAGCACCGAGGTGAAAAACTGTTTTTT. It specifies CASGPGQHRGEKLFF.

The chain employs TRBV4-3 and TRBJ1-6; D is ambiguous. Germline V gives CDR1 LGHNA, CDR2 YSLEER. V was pared by 0 bases and J by 8 bases, with 11 bases between. This CDR3 region has 15 residues. The CDR3 is CASSQDSGSYSPLHF. CDR3 in DNA: TGCGCCAGCAGCCAAGATTCGGGTTCTTATTCACCCCTCCACTTT.

The chain uses TRBV11-2 and TRBJ2-1, with D unclear. The CDR3 consists of 13 residues. Between the trimmed V and J ends, which lost 5 bases and 3 bases, there was a span of 8 bases. Germline assignment: CDR1 SGHAT and CDR2 FQNNGV. The CDR3, as DNA: TGTGCCAGCAGCGTAACAGACTACAATGAGCAGTTCTTC. This encodes CASSVTDYNEQFF.

The chain employs TRBV4-1 and TRBJ2-3, with a weak D call TRBD2 (6 bases). The germline V gene has CDR1 MGHRA and CDR2 YSYEKL. This CDR3 has 17 residues. The V and J ends lost 0 bases and 2 bases respectively, with 15 bases between them. The CDR3, as DNA: TGCGCCAGCAGCCAAGAGGCGGGGACTCACTTCACAGATACGCAGTATTTT. It yields the protein CASSQEAGTHFTDTQYF.

The chain joins TRBV6-1 to TRBJ1-3; tentatively, D is TRBD1 (6 bases). Trimming shortened V by 6 bases and J by 3 bases, and 9 bases separated the two germline ends. Per the germline V gene, CDR1 is MNHNS and CDR2 is SASEGT. The CDR3 consists of 13 residues. The CDR3 DNA sequence: TGTGCCAGCAGCAGGGGTGGTGGAAACACCATATATTTT. Its translation is CASSRGGGNTIYF.

The chain combines TRBV6-1 with TRBJ2-1, with 11 bases identical to TRBD2. The germline CDR1 and CDR2 sequences are MNHNS and SASEGT. The CDR3 contains 15 residues. V lost 2 bases and J lost 5; bases outside the gene matches: 2. The CDR3 DNA reads as TGTGCCAGCAGTGAACTAGCGGGGGGACACAATGAGCAGTTCTTC. Protein product: CASSELAGGHNEQFF.

This chain uses TRBV29-1 with TRBJ1-2, with a tentative D call TRBD1 (5 bases). This CDR3 spans 11 amino acids. V gave up 7 bases and J gave up 9 bases, with 15 bases separating them. Germline V gene data show CDR1 as SQVTM and CDR2 as ANQGSEA. This CDR3 is CSGVTGERYTF. CDR3 sequence (DNA): TGCAGCGGCGTCACAGGCGAACGCTACACCTTC. The variable domain in full, completed from reference TRBV29-1 and TRBJ1-2, reads SAVISQKPSRDICQRGTSLTIQCQVDSQVTMMFWYRQQPGQSLTLIATANQGSEATYESGFVIDKFPISRPNLTFSTLTVSNMSPEDSSIYLCSGVTGERYTFGSGTRLTVV.

The chain is built from TRBV27 and TRBJ2-7, with 8 bases aligning to TRBD2. Per the germline V gene, CDR1 is MNHEY and CDR2 is SMNVEV (reference sequence). With 2 bases clipped from V and 3 bases from J, the junction kept 0 bases outside the gene matches. The CDR3 has 13 amino acids. Here the CDR3 DNA reads TGTGCCAGCAGTTTACGGGGGGGCTACGAGCAGTACTTC. It translates to CASSLRGGYEQYF.

The chain couples TRBV27 to TRBJ2-1, with 14 bases identical to TRBD2. The length of the CDR3 is 16 residues. Germline loops: CDR1 MNHEY, CDR2 SMNVEV (reference sequence). V was pared by 5 bases and J by 7 bases, with 7 bases of the junction left unmatched. The CDR3 is CASSQRLAGGLNEQFF. DNA of the CDR3: TGTGCCAGCAGTCAGCGACTAGCGGGGGGGCTAAATGAGCAGTTCTTC.

The chain links TRBV5-1 to TRBJ1-2; no clear D gene. CDR1 SGHRS and CDR2 YFSETQ come from the germline V gene. V lost 0 bases, J lost 8 bases, and 14 bases lay in between. This CDR3 region has 14 residues. The CDR3 sequence: CASSLESQSSGYTF. CDR3 bases: TGCGCCAGCAGCTTGGAGTCCCAATCGAGCGGCTACACCTTC.

The rearrangement joins TRBV30 to TRBJ2-1; possible D gene TRBD1, 6 bases. CDR3 size: 15 residues. Per germline, CDR1 GTSNPN and CDR2 SVGIG (reference sequence). V lost 5 bases, J lost 4 bases, and 18 bases lay in between. The chain's CDR3 is CAWVPGQGYYNEQFF. The CDR3 DNA reads as TGTGCCTGGGTACCGGGACAAGGCTATTACAATGAGCAGTTCTTC.

CDR3 in amino acids: CASSFVPDRASPLHF. CDR3 bases: TGCGCCAGCAGCTTTGTCCCCGACAGGGCCTCACCCCTCCACTTT. The genes are TRBV5-1 and TRBJ1-6; the match to TRBD1 covers 7 bases. V lost 2 bases, J lost 10 bases, and 9 bases stayed unmatched. Germline lookup yields CDR1 SGHRS and CDR2 YFSETQ. CDR3 length: 15 residues.

Only a few counts were recorded for this clone. The genes are TRBV29-1 and TRBJ2-5, with 7 positions matching TRBD1. The CDR3 runs 14 residues. Germline V gives CDR1 SQVTM, CDR2 ANQGSEA. V trimming: 7 bases; J trimming: 7 bases; junction bases outside the gene matches: 15. DNA of the CDR3: TGCAGCGCTGTACCTGAAACAGGGGTGGTGACCCAGTACTTC. It encodes CSAVPETGVVTQYF.

The V gene is TRBV6-6, the J gene TRBJ1-4; D is possibly TRBD1 (5 bases). V gave up 5 bases and J gave up 8 bases, with 21 bases separating them. The CDR3 has 16 amino acids. Germline V gene lookup returns CDR1 MNHNY and CDR2 SVGAGI (reference sequence). In DNA form, the CDR3 reads TGTGCCAGCAGTAACCGACAGACATTCTTTGGAGAAAAACTGTTTTTT. Translated: CASSNRQTFFGEKLFF.

This clone appeared a few times. The J gene is TRBJ2-2, the V gene TRBV6-6; D gene unclear. CDR1 and CDR2 (germline): MNHNY, SVGAGI (reference sequence). V was cut by 6 bases and J by 3 bases, with 11 bases left in between. This CDR3 has 14 residues. CDR3 bases: TGTGCCAGCAGGAGCACGGGTGACACCGGGGAGCTGTTTTTT. This sequence encodes CASRSTGDTGELFF.

V gene TRBV10-1 combines with J gene TRBJ2-3; TRBD2 agrees at 7 bases. V lost 4 bases and J lost 11; bases outside the gene matches: 21. The germline V gene encodes CDR1 WNHNN and CDR2 SYGVQD (reference sequence). This CDR3 comprises 17 residues. CDR3 loop: CASSGPEASGTQIGQYF. In nucleotides, the CDR3 is TGCGCCAGCAGTGGTCCTGAGGCTAGCGGAACACAGATAGGGCAGTATTTT.